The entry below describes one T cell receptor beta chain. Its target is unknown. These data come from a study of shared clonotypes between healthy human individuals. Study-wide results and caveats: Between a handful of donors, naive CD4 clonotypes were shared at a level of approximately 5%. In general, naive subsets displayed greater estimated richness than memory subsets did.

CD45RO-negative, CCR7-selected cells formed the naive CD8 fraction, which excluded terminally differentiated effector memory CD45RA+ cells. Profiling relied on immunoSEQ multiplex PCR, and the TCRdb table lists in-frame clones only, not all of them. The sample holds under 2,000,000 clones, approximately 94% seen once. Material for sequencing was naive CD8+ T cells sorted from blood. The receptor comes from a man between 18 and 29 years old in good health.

The CDR3 reads CSVDDEQGGNTIYF. The CDR3 bases are TGCAGCGTTGACGATGAACAGGGAGGAAACACCATATATTTT. The chain recombines TRBV29-1 with TRBJ1-3, with a tentative D call TRBD1 (6 bases). This CDR3 is built from 14 residues. Germline CDR1 is SQVTM and CDR2 is ANQGSEA. Trimming cost V 3 bases and J 4 bases, with 13 bases left between them.